This T cell receptor (beta chain) was observed in a study of cytomegalovirus exposure and HLA in healthy donors. Regarding the study as a whole: Associated with HLA alleles at 0.05 false discovery rate in a later analysis were about 17,000 TCR beta sequences. TCR beta sequences reportedly predicted most subjects' HLA-A and HLA-B alleles accurately. Later genetic work tied a missense DCLRE1C variant to beta-chain V and J trimming. Donors were assumed by presence/absence analyses to have roughly uniform sequencing depth.

The study ran its PCR with 60 Vbeta and 13 Jbeta primers. Profiled with immunoSEQ multiplex PCR; TCRdb holds only in-frame clones, not every one. The sample includes about 230,000 clones, 85% of them seen just once. Worth noting for this clone: Its antigen is undetermined.

Germline assignment: CDR1 SGHNT and CDR2 YYREEE (reference sequence). CDR3 length: 16 residues. The J segment lost 1 base and the V segment lost 6 bases, leaving 9 bases of the junction unmatched. This clonotype was sampled from a human donor in good health. The sequenced sample consisted of PBMCs. The J gene is TRBJ1-1, the V gene TRBV5-4; 10 bases are shared with TRBD1. DNA for the CDR3: TGTGCCAGCACCCCAGGGGGACAGGGGTGGAACACTGAAGCTTTCTTT. Its translation is CASTPGGQGWNTEAFF.